A selection of T cell receptor beta chains follows, all from one sample in a study of PD-1 blockade in classical Hodgkin lymphoma. The repertoire was sequenced with immunoSEQ multiplex PCR; TCRdb's copy has only in-frame clones and lacks some. The sample includes some 7,000 clones, roughly 79% of them seen just once. The starting material was CD4+ T cells from blood, obtained at baseline. Receptor source: a human donor with classical Hodgkin lymphoma. Each CDR3 is given with its conserved first and last residue. The D gene is left open where the match is weak. Expanded clones are given a class, and other clones once, few, many or no size at all.

>TRBJ2-3|TRBD1|once|TRBV7-9
CASRSRTGGSEDTQYF
TGTGCCAGCAGGTCCCGGACAGGAGGATCGGAGGATACGCAGTATTTT
>TRBJ2-7|TRBD2|few|TRBV6-5
CASQRQREGSYEQYF
TGTGCCAGCCAAAGGCAGCGGGAGGGCTCCTACGAGCAGTACTTC
>TRBJ2-6|-|-|TRBV5-1
CASSLHSGANVLTF
TGCGCCAGCAGTCTTCACTCTGGGGCCAACGTCCTGACTTTC
>TRBJ2-1|TRBD2|-|TRBV25-1
CASSPKAGGQGPLEQFF
TGTGCCAGCAGTCCCAAGGCGGGAGGTCAGGGGCCACTGGAGCAGTTCTTC
>TRBJ1-3|-|-|TRBV15
CATSRAGTISGNTIYF
TGTGCCACCAGCAGAGCGGGGACGATCTCTGGAAACACCATATATTTT
>TRBJ2-5|TRBD2|once|TRBV7-9
CASSWRPGLAVQETQYF
TGTGCCAGCAGCTGGAGACCGGGACTAGCGGTTCAAGAGACCCAGTACTTC
>TRBJ2-2|TRBD1|once|TRBV18
CASSAGTGATGELFF
TGTGCCAGCTCGGCCGGGACAGGGGCCACCGGGGAGCTGTTTTTT
>TRBJ2-7|TRBD1|once|TRBV6-5
CASSYSGQGEQYF
TGTGCCAGCAGTTACTCCGGACAGGGGGAGCAGTACTTC
>TRBJ2-5|-|-|TRBV14
CASSPAKETQYF
TGTGCCAGCAGCCCCGCCAAGGAGACCCAGTACTTC
>TRBJ1-4|-|-|TRBV15
CATSRIQEAGRKLFF
TGTGCCACCAGCAGAATACAGGAGGCAGGAAGAAAACTGTTTTTT
>TRBJ2-2|-|-|TRBV10-3
CAIRRIRGGTNTGELFF
TGTGCCATCAGGAGAATCAGGGGGGGCACGAACACCGGGGAGCTGTTTTTT
>TRBJ1-5|-|once|TRBV30
CAWSGQSINQPQHF
TGTGCCTGGAGCGGACAGTCTATAAATCAGCCCCAGCATTTT
>TRBJ2-1|-|-|TRBV7-9
CASSSQNYEQFF
TGTGCCAGCAGTTCTCAAAATTATGAGCAGTTCTTC
>TRBJ2-1|TRBD2|-|TRBV18
CASSSNTLTSPSYNEQFF
TGTGCCAGCTCATCTAACACCTTGACTAGCCCCTCCTACAATGAGCAGTTCTTC
>TRBJ2-2|TRBD2|once|TRBV7-8
CASSLSTSGSHYAGELFF
TGTGCCAGCAGCTTATCGACTAGCGGGAGCCATTACGCCGGGGAGCTGTTTTTT
>TRBJ1-2|-|-|TRBV18
CASSPEQGTYGYTF
TGTGCCAGCTCACCAGAGCAGGGAACCTATGGCTACACCTTC
>TRBJ2-7|-|-|TRBV19
CASSITRTYEQYF
TGTGCCAGTAGTATAACAAGAACCTACGAGCAGTACTTC